A selection of T cell receptor beta chains follows, all from one sample in a study of low-dose radiotherapy and immunotherapy resistance in tumors. TCRdb reprocessed the reads with MiXCR, giving one entry per CDR3 protein. The sample has tens of thousands of distinct CDR3 sequences, 9.4% seen once. Source: PBMCs, taken before treatment. Source of these receptors: a male donor with prostate cancer. CDR3s include the opening cysteine and the closing phenylalanine or tryptophan. Fields, in order: V gene, clone size, J gene, D gene, CDR3 protein, CDR3 DNA. D genes are given only for firm matches. Clone size is stated in some rows and not others, as once, few, many or a class when expanded.

TRBV7-2,many,TRBJ1-6,NA,CASSFASDNSPLHF,TGTGCCAGCAGCTTTGCCAGCGATAATTCACCCCTCCACTTT
TRBV6-2/TRBV6-3,many,TRBJ2-2,TRBD2,CASSYVLAGNTGELFF,TGTGCCAGCAGTTACGTACTAGCGGGGAACACCGGGGAGCTGTTTTTT
TRBV7-2,many,TRBJ2-7,NA,CASSLFPEGEQYF,TGTGCCAGCAGCTTATTCCCCGAGGGGGAGCAGTACTTC
TRBV11-2,many,TRBJ2-1,NA,CASSPQLSPNEQFF,TGTGCCAGCAGCCCTCAACTCTCCCCCAATGAGCAGTTCTTC
TRBV20-1,many,TRBJ2-4,TRBD1,CSATDIDRGFSGLAKNIQYF,TGCAGTGCTACCGACATAGACAGGGGTTTTTCGGGGCTAGCCAAAAACATTCAGTACTTC
TRBV6-2/TRBV6-3,many,TRBJ2-7,TRBD1,CASSFRQGMSYEQYF,TGTGCCAGCAGTTTTCGACAGGGGATGTCCTACGAGCAGTACTTC
TRBV20-1,NA,TRBJ2-7,NA,CSAPRGVYEQYF,TGCAGTGCTCCCCGTGGGGTTTACGAGCAGTACTTC
TRBV27,NA,TRBJ2-7,TRBD1,CASGRQGGDEQYF,TGTGCCAGCGGAAGACAGGGGGGGGACGAGCAGTACTTC
TRBV4-1,many,TRBJ2-1,TRBD2,CASSQDRTSGYNEQFF,TGCGCCAGCAGCCAAGATCGGACTAGCGGGTACAATGAGCAGTTCTTC
TRBV2,many,TRBJ1-5,NA,CASSVPAEGTSNQPQHF,TGTGCCAGCAGTGTTCCGGCAGAAGGTACAAGCAATCAGCCCCAGCATTTT
TRBV7-9,many,TRBJ2-7,NA,CASSPGGPRDYEQYF,TGTGCCAGCAGCCCCGGGGGGCCCCGCGACTACGAGCAGTACTTC
TRBV30,many,TRBJ2-3,NA,CAWRLMSTDTQYF,TGTGCCTGGAGACTAATGAGCACAGATACGCAGTATTTT
TRBV28,many,TRBJ1-1,NA,CASSLYPGGAGTEAFF,TGTGCCAGCAGTTTATACCCGGGGGGGGCCGGTACTGAAGCTTTCTTT
TRBV5-5,many,TRBJ2-1,TRBD2,CASSSRENYNEQFF,TGTGCCAGCAGTTCGCGGGAGAACTACAATGAGCAGTTCTTC
TRBV7-9,many,TRBJ2-1,TRBD1,CASSMDRTVSYNEQFF,TGTGCCAGCAGCATGGACAGGACGGTCTCCTACAATGAGCAGTTCTTC
TRBV5-1,many,TRBJ2-1,NA,CASSLMGPYNEQFF,TGCGCCAGCAGCTTGATGGGACCCTACAATGAGCAGTTCTTC
TRBV5-4,many,TRBJ2-1,TRBD2,CASSFAGLAGGPEQFF,TGTGCCAGCAGCTTCGCCGGACTAGCGGGAGGGCCTGAGCAGTTCTTC
TRBV6-5,many,TRBJ2-2,NA,CASSYQLTGELFF,TGTGCCAGCAGTTACCAACTCACCGGGGAGCTGTTTTTT
TRBV7-9,many,TRBJ1-1,NA,CASSFGGAVTEAFF,TGTGCCAGCAGCTTTGGGGGGGCGGTAACCGAAGCTTTCTTT
TRBV29-1,many,TRBJ2-7,NA,CSVGGGPYEQYF,TGCAGCGTCGGAGGGGGCCCCTACGAGCAGTACTTC
TRBV19,NA,TRBJ2-1,TRBD2,CASSIDMIAGEQFF,TGTGCCAGTAGTATAGATATGATAGCGGGAGAGCAGTTCTTC
TRBV6-6,many,TRBJ1-5,NA,CASGKGDQPQHF,TGTGCCAGCGGGAAGGGGGATCAGCCCCAGCATTTT
TRBV20-1,many,TRBJ2-1,NA,CSARDHSVAYNEQFF,TGCAGTGCTAGAGATCACAGCGTAGCCTACAATGAGCAGTTCTTC
TRBV2,few,TRBJ2-3,TRBD2,CASVAGGLADTQYF,TGTGCCAGCGTGGCGGGAGGGCTGGCGGATACGCAGTATTTT
TRBV19,many,TRBJ2-7,NA,CASGPTFSNEQYF,TGTGCCAGTGGACCGACCTTTTCGAACGAGCAGTACTTC
TRBV18,many,TRBJ2-7,NA,CASSLKAGVSEQYF,TGTGCCAGCTCACTAAAAGCAGGGGTCTCTGAGCAGTACTTC
TRBV7-2,many,TRBJ2-3,NA,CAGGSEGRFTDTQYF,TGTGCCGGGGGGAGTGAGGGGAGGTTCACAGATACGCAGTATTTT
TRBV12-3/TRBV12-4,many,TRBJ2-5,NA,CASRFQETQYF,TGTGCCAGCAGGTTCCAAGAGACCCAGTACTTC
TRBV5-1,many,TRBJ2-1,TRBD2,CASSLGAGAHNEQFF,TGCGCCAGCAGCTTGGGGGCGGGAGCCCACAATGAGCAGTTCTTC
TRBV28,many,TRBJ1-1,TRBD1,CASRTGGTEAFF,TGTGCCAGCAGAACAGGGGGCACTGAAGCTTTCTTT
TRBV28,many,TRBJ2-7,TRBD2,CASSSPSTSGRIPEQYF,TGTGCCAGCAGTTCCCCCTCGACTAGCGGGAGAATCCCCGAGCAGTACTTC
TRBV5-1,many,TRBJ2-5,NA,CASSFGQAGETQYF,TGCGCCAGCAGCTTCGGGCAGGCCGGAGAGACCCAGTACTTC
TRBV7-9,NA,TRBJ2-7,NA,CASSNDLEGRSEEQYF,TGTGCCAGCAGCAACGACCTGGAGGGCCGGTCGGAGGAGCAGTACTTC
TRBV28,many,TRBJ1-2,NA,CASRAGRVGGYTF,TGTGCCAGCAGAGCTGGGAGGGTAGGCGGCTACACCTTC
TRBV7-2,many,TRBJ2-3,NA,CASSLTRVSDTQYF,TGTGCCAGCAGCCTTACTAGGGTATCAGATACGCAGTATTTT
TRBV27,many,TRBJ2-7,TRBD2,CASSRYLAGAGEQYF,TGTGCCAGCAGTCGTTACCTAGCGGGCGCTGGCGAGCAGTACTTC
TRBV5-5,many,TRBJ1-4,NA,CASSGLPGSGEKLFF,TGTGCCAGCAGCGGATTACCGGGGAGCGGTGAAAAACTGTTTTTT
TRBV3-1,many,TRBJ2-1,TRBD1,CASSPRDRDYNEQFF,TGTGCCAGCAGCCCCCGGGACAGGGATTACAATGAGCAGTTCTTC
TRBV6-1,many,TRBJ1-5,NA,CASSEGGRQPQHF,TGTGCCAGCAGTGAAGGGGGGAGGCAGCCCCAGCATTTT
TRBV19,many,TRBJ2-2,TRBD1,CASSIRQGVSNTGELFF,TGTGCCAGTAGTATCAGACAGGGAGTCTCGAACACCGGGGAGCTGTTTTTT
TRBV6-2/TRBV6-3,many,TRBJ2-1,NA,CASSYRASYGNEQFF,TGTGCCAGCAGTTACAGAGCGAGTTATGGGAATGAGCAGTTCTTC
TRBV27,many,TRBJ1-4,TRBD1,CASSTGQQTEKLFF,TGTGCCAGCAGTACGGGACAGCAGACTGAAAAACTGTTTTTT
TRBV19,many,TRBJ2-3,NA,CATGAGRASTDTQYF,TGTGCCACCGGGGCCGGGCGGGCCAGCACAGATACGCAGTATTTT
TRBV29-1,many,TRBJ2-1,NA,CSGTPLVNEQFF,TGCAGCGGGACACCGTTAGTCAATGAGCAGTTCTTC
TRBV4-2,few,TRBJ2-1,TRBD2,CASSQEKREGLPFF,TGTGCCAGCAGCCAAGAAAAGCGGGAGGGCCTCCCGTTCTTC
TRBV4-2,many,TRBJ2-7,TRBD2,CASSQDLAGGDHEQYF,TGTGCCAGCAGCCAAGACCTAGCGGGAGGTGACCACGAGCAGTACTTC
TRBV30,many,TRBJ1-5,NA,CAWSVPGPNQPQHF,TGTGCCTGGAGTGTACCAGGTCCAAATCAGCCCCAGCATTTT
TRBV24-1,many,TRBJ2-5,NA,CATSDNRDLVTQYF,TGTGCCACCAGTGATAACCGGGACCTGGTGACCCAGTACTTC
TRBV5-1,NA,TRBJ2-5,NA,CASSLDPSQETQYF,TGCGCCAGCAGCTTGGATCCAAGCCAAGAGACCCAGTACTTC
TRBV27,many,TRBJ1-1,NA,CASAFPAQLNTEAFF,TGTGCCAGCGCTTTTCCCGCACAACTGAACACTGAAGCTTTCTTT
TRBV20-1,many,TRBJ1-5,NA,CSARGGSRKVPQHF,TGCAGTGCTAGAGGGGGTAGCCGTAAGGTGCCCCAGCATTTT
TRBV30,many,TRBJ2-3,NA,CAWSGGDTQYF,TGTGCCTGGAGTGGGGGAGATACGCAGTATTTT
TRBV2,many,TRBJ2-1,NA,CASRALGGAEQFF,TGTGCCAGCAGGGCGCTGGGGGGGGCCGAGCAGTTCTTC
TRBV29-1,many,TRBJ2-7,NA,CSAEGQTSYEQYF,TGCAGCGCCGAGGGACAAACCTCCTACGAGCAGTACTTC
TRBV29-1,many,TRBJ2-1,TRBD1,CSAQGVGSYNEQFF,TGCAGCGCCCAGGGGGTAGGCTCCTACAATGAGCAGTTCTTC
TRBV4-2,many,TRBJ2-7,TRBD2,CASSQPEGLAGTYEQYF,TGTGCCAGCAGCCAACCTGAGGGACTAGCGGGAACCTACGAGCAGTACTTC
TRBV15,few,TRBJ1-1,NA,CATSPREGWGTEAFF,TGTGCCACCAGCCCTAGAGAAGGGTGGGGAACTGAAGCTTTCTTT
TRBV20-1,many,TRBJ1-5,TRBD1,CSADAETGGNQPQHF,TGCAGTGCGGACGCCGAGACAGGGGGGAATCAGCCCCAGCATTTT
TRBV28,many,TRBJ2-3,NA,CASTATVPDTQYF,TGTGCCAGCACAGCGACAGTTCCAGATACGCAGTATTTT
TRBV30,many,TRBJ2-5,TRBD1,CAWTLKGTGGETQYF,TGTGCCTGGACCCTTAAAGGGACAGGGGGAGAGACCCAGTACTTC